This T cell receptor beta chain was documented in a study of CD8+CD57+ T cells in acquired aplastic anemia. Profiling of TCR beta VDJ combinations and CDR3 sequences used genomic DNA as template. TCRdb reanalysed the reads using MiXCR and keeps one entry per CDR3 protein. Of hundreds of thousands of distinct CDR3 sequences listed, roughly 50% are singletons. This clonotype was seen many times. Germline CDR1 reads DFQATT; CDR2 reads SNEGSKA (reference sequence). Trimming removed 0 bases from V and 7 bases from J; junction bases left unmatched: 14. The CDR3 runs 17 residues. The clonotype originates from a human donor with severe aplastic anemia or a healthy control (not recorded which). Sample: sorted CD4+, CD8+, or CD8+CD57+ T cells (not recorded which) from PBMCs. V is TRBV20-1 and J is TRBJ2-2, with 7 bases matching TRBD1. For the CDR3, the DNA is TGCAGTGCTAGAGATCTTAGGACAGGATTCCTTGGCGGGGAGCTGTTTTTT. This sequence encodes CSARDLRTGFLGGELFF.